This T cell receptor beta chain was recorded in a study of T cell responses to AZD1222 COVID-19 vaccine. Profiling relied on immunoSEQ multiplex PCR, and the TCRdb table lists in-frame clones only, not all of them. The sample lists 100,000 to 150,000 clones, 80% to 95% occurring once. This CDR3 comprises 16 residues. Trimming removed 3 bases from V and 5 bases from J, with 16 bases in between. Germline V gene sequence: CDR1 ENHRY, CDR2 SYGVKD. The TCR sequence derives from an adult who received the AZD1222 COVID-19 vaccine. The chain has TRBV10-3 and TRBJ2-2; D assignment may be TRBD1 or TRBD2 (6 bases each). The sequencing here drew on peripheral blood, taken 28 days after the second AZD1222 dose. In DNA form, the CDR3 reads TGTGCCATCAGTGAACTCAACCCGGGGGCGACCGGGGAGCTGTTTTTT. This gives the protein CAISELNPGATGELFF.